This TCR beta chain comes out of a study of T cells in Graves' hyperthyroidism and ophthalmopathy. TCR beta CDR3 regions were amplified from RNA transcripts. Researchers ran a first-round RT-PCR on the TCR CDR3 using the HTBI primer set. MiXCR, applied by TCRdb to the multiplex PCR reads, yields one record per CDR3 protein. This table holds roughly 740,000 distinct CDR3 sequences, around 17% found once. With V trimmed by 8 bases and J by 2 bases, 7 bases remained unmatched. CDR1 SNHLY and CDR2 FYNNEI come from the germline V gene. CDR3 length: 14 amino acids. There are a few counts of this clonotype. The J gene is TRBJ2-7, the V gene TRBV2; TRBD1 agrees at 9 bases. Sequencing input: blood. The receptor was isolated from a man between 18 and 29 years old with Graves' hyperthyroidism. DNA of the CDR3: TGTGCCAGCCTACAGACAGGGGGTCCCTACGAGCAGTACTTC. This sequence encodes CASLQTGGPYEQYF.